The T cell receptor beta chain under discussion was sequenced for a study of monozygotic twins with cystic fibrosis. The germline CDR1 and CDR2 sequences are LNHDA and SQIVND (reference sequence). The junction had 9 bases not matched to a gene; V was cut back by 8 bases and J by 6 bases. The CDR3 has 14 residues. The data were produced by immunoSEQ multiplex PCR, yet TCRdb's version contains in-frame clones alone and is incomplete. The data hold 15,000 to 20,000 clones, with over 95% observed a single time. This clonotype originated in a girl aged 2 to 9 with cystic fibrosis. The sequenced sample consisted of blood. This rearrangement joins TRBV19 to TRBJ1-5, with 8 positions matching TRBD1. The CDR3 nucleotides are TGTGCCAGTGGATCCAGGGGGCATCTTCAGCCCCAGCATTTT. Translation gives CASGSRGHLQPQHF.